This T cell receptor beta chain came from a study of shared clonotypes between healthy human individuals (dated by TCRdb to 2020 to 2021). With respect to the entire study: A few men and two women, aged 18 to 49 years, made up the cohort. To increase sequencing depth and limit assay-specific biases, different laboratories used diverse techniques to prepare libraries and sequence TCR repertoires. The study deeply sequenced blood TCR repertoires of about five healthy adults to estimate repertoire size and the extent of clonotype sharing between individuals. For each donor, CD4 naive and CD4 memory were each run on three plates, CD8 naive on two plates, and CD8 memory on one plate. Leukapheresis yielded between about 0.94 and 9.5 billion PBMCs per donor. What the research found in general, with its limitations: The genetic and exposure-history diversity represented was limited by the small number of donors. Across four donors, approximately 4.9% of naive CD4, roughly 3.5% of naive CD8, under 2.5% of memory CD4, and roughly 0.4% of memory CD8 clonotypes were shared. Sampling was limited to blood, and TCR repertoires in tissue likely differ from TCR repertoires in blood. Incomplete sequencing was indicated by rarefaction of sorted-subset datasets, despite the large sequencing depth. Pairwise subsampling indicated that sequencing depth was expected to affect the degree of clonotype sharing among donors. Higher generation probabilities were observed for clonotypes shared by all four sorted-subset donors than for non-shared clonotypes. Estimated clonotype richness was generally larger for naive than for memory subsets.

CD8 naive samples consisted of CD45RO-negative cells that were positively selected for CCR7, yielding a CD45RA+CCR7+ population without TemRA cells. Healthy HIV-negative adults with no recently reported acute infections or vaccinations were included as donors. Every donor was a Caucasian adult living in Nashville, Tennessee, USA. Blood was collected by leukapheresis, and PBMCs were isolated by Ficoll-Histopaque density gradient centrifugation and then cryopreserved in liquid nitrogen vapor phase. Analytical flow cytometry was used to check the purity and quantity of each magnetically sorted T cell population. From each sorted fraction, genomic DNA was isolated and quantified by UV absorbance on a Nanodrop 2000c. About this clone: Its binding antigen is unknown. Since a much larger clone is just one base distant, this may be a read error. The identical CDR3 is also encoded by other nucleotide sequences in the sample.

Trimming at the junction amounts to 5 bases on V and 0 bases on J, and the germline ends lie 1 base apart. The cysteine opens and the phenylalanine closes a CDR3 of 11 amino acids. Only the CDR3 DNA is retained, 33 bases long and in frame from the first base. As encoded in the germline V gene (reference sequence), CDR1 is SEHNR while CDR2 is FQNEAQ. TCR CDR3 regions were amplified from genomic DNA by multiplex PCR using the deep immunoSEQ assay. Genomic DNA extracted from each cell subset was distributed evenly over all wells of several immunoSEQ 96-well plates, and each plate served as one replicate. For sorted subsets, each replicate PCR was loaded with roughly 0.2 ug genomic DNA, equivalent to 30,000 or so T cell genomes. Purified libraries were quantified with a Qubit 3.0 fluorometer, sized on a Bioanalyzer 2100, and re-quantified with the KAPA Library Quantification kit. Every immunoSEQ 96-well plate was sequenced on a dedicated single-read 150-cycle Illumina NextSeq 550 flow cell. Per the authors' processing: Because the immunoSEQ output included only junctional sequences and no quality scores, the filtering could not be the same as the filtering used for full-length reads. Sequences were annotated with PyIR, a Python wrapper for IgBLAST v1.9, and V/J genes and CDR3 were assigned using IMGT germline references. Reads were filtered out if the reads had weak V/J assignments (E-value above 1e-6), no CDR3, stop codons, out-of-frame junctions, or ambiguous translated residues. V3J clonotypes were defined by identical inferred V gene, J gene, and CDR3 amino acid sequence. Percentage overlap between repertoires was calculated by dividing the number of shared unique clonotypes by the size of the smaller repertoire. RTK rarefaction, the Chao1 estimator, and Recon v2.1 estimates of unobserved clonotypes were used to assess repertoire richness. Generation probabilities were computed with OLGA for all TCRbeta clonotypes obtained by the gDNA method from a few donors. As stored in TCRdb, this immuneACCESS dataset retains in-frame rearrangements with V and J assigned. A fraction of the clones does not appear; measured against another copy, unresolved V genes explain less than half of the discrepancy, and the remainder lacks a known reason. The V and J calls and clone size were taken over from that table, and D and trimming were inferred from the DNA. The sample table records around 700,000 clones; roughly nine tenths of these occur just once. Roughly 22% of the sample belongs to the ten largest clones.

The clonotype comes from a man aged 30 to 45 in good health. Sequences were obtained from naive CD8+ T cells sorted from blood. Interpreted using the paper, the cell subset or site label stands for: CD45RA+CCR7+. The chain is assembled from TRBV7-9 and TRBJ1-1; there is no confident call for the D gene. The DNA is TGTGCCAGCAGCCTGAACACTGAAGCTTTCTTT. This encodes CASSLNTEAFF.